This T cell receptor (beta chain) is from a study of response to subunit inactivated influenza vaccine. Using its own MiXCR run on the RT-PCR reads, TCRdb lists one record per CDR3 protein. The profile shows about 650,000 distinct CDR3 sequences, 15% to 19% of them singletons. Findings and limits, study-wide: Authors suggested each seasonal flu vaccination may recruit only limited numbers of new T cells.

The CDR3 has 19 amino acids. Germline V gene sequence: CDR1 KGHSH, CDR2 LQKENI. V was pared by 0 bases and J by 0 bases, with 8 bases of the junction left unmatched. This clonotype was counted between two and nine times. Antigen unknown. The origin of this receptor is a middle-aged man who received an inactivated influenza vaccine. The source was PBMCs from blood, collected roughly 13 days after vaccination. The V gene is TRBV18, the J gene TRBJ2-1, with 10 bases lining up with TRBD2. In nucleotides, the CDR3 is TGTGCCAGCTCACCACCGTTAGCGGGGGGTCTCAGCTCCTACAATGAGCAGTTCTTC. Protein product: CASSPPLAGGLSSYNEQFF.